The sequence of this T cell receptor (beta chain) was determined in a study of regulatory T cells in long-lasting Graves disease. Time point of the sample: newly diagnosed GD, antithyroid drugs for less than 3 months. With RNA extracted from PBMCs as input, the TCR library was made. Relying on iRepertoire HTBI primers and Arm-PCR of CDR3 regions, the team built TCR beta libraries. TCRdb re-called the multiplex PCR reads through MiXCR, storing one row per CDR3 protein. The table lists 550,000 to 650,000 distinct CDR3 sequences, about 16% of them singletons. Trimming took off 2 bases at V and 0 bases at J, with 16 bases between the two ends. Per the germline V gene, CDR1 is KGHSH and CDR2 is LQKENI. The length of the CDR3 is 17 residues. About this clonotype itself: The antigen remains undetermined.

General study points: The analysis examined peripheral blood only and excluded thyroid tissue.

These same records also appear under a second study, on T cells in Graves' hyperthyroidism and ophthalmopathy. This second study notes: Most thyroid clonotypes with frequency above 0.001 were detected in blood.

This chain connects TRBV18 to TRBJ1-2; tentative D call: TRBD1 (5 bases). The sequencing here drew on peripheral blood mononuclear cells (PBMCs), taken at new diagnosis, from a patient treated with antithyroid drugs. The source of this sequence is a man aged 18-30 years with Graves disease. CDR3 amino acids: CASSPELGDGPNYGYTF. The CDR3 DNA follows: TGTGCCAGCTCACCAGAGCTGGGGGATGGACCTAACTATGGCTACACCTTC.